The rows below give T cell receptor beta chains drawn from one sample of a study of human T cells and chemical hapten exposure. TCRdb fed the RACE reads into MiXCR, producing one record per CDR3 protein. The data hold about 360,000 distinct CDR3 sequences, with nearly 5% observed a single time. Sequenced here: whole blood, sampled in connection with sensitization to the hapten diphenylcyclopropenone (DPC). The receptors originated from a woman aged 45-59 years with alopecia areata. Some clones in this sample may be carry-over from other donors' samples. Each CDR3 is given with its conserved first and last residue. The D gene is left open where the match is weak. For some rows the clone size is stated as once, few or many, or as a class when expanded; others skip it.

clone size	V gene	J gene	CDR3 length	D gene	CDR3 DNA	CDR3 protein
many	TRBV3-1	TRBJ1-5	13	.	TGTGCCAGCAGCCAGTGGGACAATCAGCCCCAGCATTTT	CASSQWDNQPQHF
few	TRBV20-1	TRBJ2-3	15	TRBD2	TGCAGTGCTAGAGGCGGGAGATCTAGGACAGATACGCAGTATTTT	CSARGGRSRTDTQYF
.	TRBV20-1	TRBJ1-5	13	TRBD1	TGCAGTGCTTTCCGGGACAGAAATCAGCCCCAGCATTTT	CSAFRDRNQPQHF
few	TRBV28	TRBJ2-6	17	.	TGTGCCAGCCGAGAGGGAGGCCCAAGCTCTGGGGCCAACGTCCTGACTTTC	CASREGGPSSGANVLTF
many	TRBV6-2/TRBV6-3	TRBJ2-2	14	.	TGTGCCAGCAGTAACCTAGGGAAGGCCGGGGAGCTGTTTTTT	CASSNLGKAGELFF
few	TRBV6-1	TRBJ1-1	14	TRBD1	TGTGCCAGCTTCGGGGACAGGGGGAACACTGAAGCTTTCTTT	CASFGDRGNTEAFF
many	TRBV28	TRBJ2-7	12	.	TGTGCCAGCAGTGTCCCATTCTACGAGCAGTACTTC	CASSVPFYEQYF
few	TRBV30	TRBJ2-1	15	TRBD2	TGTGCCTGGAGTGACGCTCGACTAGCGGTCAATGAGCAGTTCTTC	CAWSDARLAVNEQFF
few	TRBV4-1	TRBJ1-1	16	TRBD1	TGCGCCAGCAGCCAAGGTGCTGACAGGGTTAACACTGAAGCTTTCTTT	CASSQGADRVNTEAFF
.	TRBV2	TRBJ1-6	13	.	TGTGCCAGCAGCGCCTCCCTCAAATCACCCCTCCACTTT	CASSASLKSPLHF
many	TRBV28	TRBJ2-5	16	TRBD2	TGTGCCAGCAGGCGCGGGGGACTAGCGGGAGTTGAGACCCAGTACTTC	CASRRGGLAGVETQYF
few	TRBV14	TRBJ1-6	17	.	TGTGCCAGCAGCCAAGATCAGAGAGACCCGGAGGAGCCACCCCTCCACTTT	CASSQDQRDPEEPPLHF
.	TRBV28	TRBJ2-1	15	TRBD1	TGTGCCAGCAGGCCCCAGGGGGCCTCCTACAATGAGCAGTTCTTC	CASRPQGASYNEQFF
.	TRBV5-1	TRBJ2-3	15	TRBD2	TGCGCCAGCAGCCCTAGGGGACTAGCTCAAGATACGCAGTATTTT	CASSPRGLAQDTQYF
many	TRBV6-5	TRBJ1-1	12	.	TGTGCCAGCAGTTACCCGGACGGGGAAGCTTTCTTT	CASSYPDGEAFF
many	TRBV11-2	TRBJ2-7	14	TRBD2	TGTGCCAGCAGCGAAGGGACTAGCGGCTACGAGCAGTACTTC	CASSEGTSGYEQYF
few	TRBV6-5	TRBJ1-4	16	.	TGTGCCAGCAGTTACTCGAGGGACGGACCGGATGAAAAACTGTTTTTT	CASSYSRDGPDEKLFF
many	TRBV14	TRBJ1-3	14	.	TGTGCCAGCAGCCGTCTGGCATCTGGAAACACCATATATTTT	CASSRLASGNTIYF
few	TRBV6-2/TRBV6-3	TRBJ2-2	19	.	TGTGCCAGCAGTTACTCCACCGACCCGACTGATACGAACACCGGGGAGCTGTTTTTT	CASSYSTDPTDTNTGELFF
many	TRBV5-1	TRBJ2-5	14	.	TGCGCCAGCAGCTTGGTCGGGGTTGGAGAGACCCAGTACTTC	CASSLVGVGETQYF
many	TRBV5-5	TRBJ2-7	13	.	TGTGCCAGCAGCTTGGACGTACACTACGAGCAGTACTTC	CASSLDVHYEQYF
few	TRBV15	TRBJ2-3	17	TRBD2	TGTGCCACCAGCAGCCCCTCTAGCGGGTTAAGCACAGATACGCAGTATTTT	CATSSPSSGLSTDTQYF
many	TRBV3-1	TRBJ1-5	13	.	TGTGCCAGCAGCCACGGGGCTCTGCAGCCCCAGCATTTT	CASSHGALQPQHF
few	TRBV5-4	TRBJ1-1	12	.	TGTGCCAGCAGCTCGAAGGACACTGAAGCTTTCTTT	CASSSKDTEAFF
few	TRBV12-3/TRBV12-4	TRBJ1-3	16	TRBD1	TGTGCCAGCAGTTTTGGACAGGTCAACTCTGGAAACACCATATATTTT	CASSFGQVNSGNTIYF
many	TRBV9	TRBJ1-1	16	TRBD1	TGTGCCAGCAGCGTAGGGACAGGGGGCCAGAACACTGAAGCTTTCTTT	CASSVGTGGQNTEAFF
few	TRBV3-1	TRBJ2-1	14	.	TGTGCCAGCAGCCAAGAGCTTAAAGGGAGTGAGCAGTTCTTC	CASSQELKGSEQFF
many	TRBV6-5	TRBJ1-5	19	.	TGTGCCAGCAGTTCAATGGTGGCCGGGGGCGGTTTTTACAATCAGCCCCAGCATTTT	CASSSMVAGGGFYNQPQHF
.	TRBV9	TRBJ1-2	12	.	TGTGCCAGCAGCGTAGAAGGTTATGGCTACACCTTC	CASSVEGYGYTF
.	TRBV29-1	TRBJ1-3	13	.	TGCAGCGTTGAAACCGGTTTTGGAAACACCATATATTTT	CSVETGFGNTIYF
.	TRBV7-6	TRBJ1-4	17	TRBD1	TGTGCCAGCAGCTCCGGGACAGGGGGGATAATTAATGAAAAACTGTTTTTT	CASSSGTGGIINEKLFF
.	TRBV2	TRBJ2-3	15	TRBD2	TGTGCCAGCAGTGAAAGGGCGGGAGGGCCGGATACGCAGTATTTT	CASSERAGGPDTQYF
many	TRBV7-2	TRBJ2-1	14	.	TGTGCCAGCAGCTTGATGGGGGAATACAATGAGCAGTTCTTC	CASSLMGEYNEQFF
many	TRBV29-1	TRBJ2-7	12	.	TGCAGCGTCAGGCTTAGCTCCTACGAGCAGTACTTC	CSVRLSSYEQYF
many	TRBV11-2	TRBJ1-3	14	TRBD1	TGTGCCAGTCGGACAGGGGGAACGGGAAACACCATATATTTT	CASRTGGTGNTIYF
many	TRBV18	TRBJ1-2	17	.	TGTGCCAGCTCACCACCAGAGGGGACCTTAACTAACTATGGCTACACCTTC	CASSPPEGTLTNYGYTF
many	TRBV2	TRBJ2-1	16	TRBD2	TGTGCCAGCAGCGCCGCGCTCCCGGGGGGGCGGAATGAGCAGTTCTTC	CASSAALPGGRNEQFF
.	TRBV6-5	TRBJ1-1	14	.	TGTGCCAGCAGCAAGGCGGGACCGAACACTGAAGCTTTCTTT	CASSKAGPNTEAFF
many	TRBV28	TRBJ1-3	15	.	TGTGCCAGCAGTTTACCCAGCGGAGGTGGAAACACCATATATTTT	CASSLPSGGGNTIYF
.	TRBV6-2/TRBV6-3	TRBJ2-5	14	.	TGTGCCAGCAGTTCCGATTCGAGGGACGAGACCCAGTACTTC	CASSSDSRDETQYF
many	TRBV5-6	TRBJ1-5	14	.	TGTGCCAGCAGCTTCGGAGCGGGCAATCAGCCCCAGCATTTT	CASSFGAGNQPQHF